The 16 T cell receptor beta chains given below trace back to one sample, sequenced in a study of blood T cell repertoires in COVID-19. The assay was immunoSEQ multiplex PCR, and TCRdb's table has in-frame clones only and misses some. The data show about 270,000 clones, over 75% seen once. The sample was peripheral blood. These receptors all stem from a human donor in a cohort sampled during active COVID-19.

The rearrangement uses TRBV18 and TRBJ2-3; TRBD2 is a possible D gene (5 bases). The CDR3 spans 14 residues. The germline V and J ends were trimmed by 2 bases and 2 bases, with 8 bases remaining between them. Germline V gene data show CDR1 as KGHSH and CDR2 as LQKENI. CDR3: CASSPDYTTDTQYF. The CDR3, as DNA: TGTGCCAGCTCACCAGACTATACCACAGATACGCAGTATTTT.

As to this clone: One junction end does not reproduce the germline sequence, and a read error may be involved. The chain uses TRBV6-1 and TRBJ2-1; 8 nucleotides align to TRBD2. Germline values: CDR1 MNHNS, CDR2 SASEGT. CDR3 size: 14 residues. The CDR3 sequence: CASREAGAYNEQFF. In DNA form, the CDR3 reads TGTGCCAGCAGGGAAGCGGGGGCTTATAATGAGCAGTTCTTC.

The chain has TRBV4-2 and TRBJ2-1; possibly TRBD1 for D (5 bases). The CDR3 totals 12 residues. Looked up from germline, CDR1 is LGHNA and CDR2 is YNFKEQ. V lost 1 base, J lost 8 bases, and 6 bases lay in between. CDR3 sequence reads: CASSQGRDEQFF. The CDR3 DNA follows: TGTGCCAGCAGCCAAGGCAGGGATGAGCAGTTCTTC.

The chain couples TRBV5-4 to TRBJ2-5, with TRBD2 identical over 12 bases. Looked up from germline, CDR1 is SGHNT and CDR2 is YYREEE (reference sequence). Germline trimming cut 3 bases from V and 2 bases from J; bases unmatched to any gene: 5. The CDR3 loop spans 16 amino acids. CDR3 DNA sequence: TGTGCCAGCAGCTACGGACTAGCGGGAATACAAGAGACCCAGTACTTC. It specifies CASSYGLAGIQETQYF.

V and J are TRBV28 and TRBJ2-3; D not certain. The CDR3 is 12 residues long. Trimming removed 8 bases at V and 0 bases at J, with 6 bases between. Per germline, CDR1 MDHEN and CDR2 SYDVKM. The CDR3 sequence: CASRRSTDTQYF. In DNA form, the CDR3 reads TGTGCCAGCCGGAGAAGCACAGATACGCAGTATTTT.

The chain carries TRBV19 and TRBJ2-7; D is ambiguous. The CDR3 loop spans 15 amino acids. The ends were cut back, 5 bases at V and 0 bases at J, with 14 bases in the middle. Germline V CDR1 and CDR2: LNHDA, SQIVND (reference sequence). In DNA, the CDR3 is TGTGCCAGTAGTGCGTCTTATAGGAGCTCCTACGAGCAGTACTTC. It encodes CASSASYRSSYEQYF.

CDR3 nucleotides: TGTGCCAGCAGCCAAGCAGCGGGAGGGTCCCACGAGCAGTACTTC. Protein product: CASSQAAGGSHEQYF. V is TRBV3-1 (or the pseudogene TRBV3-2) and J is TRBJ2-7; 10 bases agree with TRBD2. The V gene's germline CDR1 is LGHDT and CDR2 YNNKEL (reference sequence). The CDR3 covers 15 residues. Trimming removed 1 base from V and 5 bases from J; junction bases left unmatched: 5.

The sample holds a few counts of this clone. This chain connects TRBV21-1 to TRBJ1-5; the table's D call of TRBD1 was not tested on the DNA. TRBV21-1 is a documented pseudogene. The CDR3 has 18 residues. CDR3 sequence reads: CASTNRTGSGDSNQPQHF. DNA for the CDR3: TGTGCCAGCACCAATAGGACAGGGAGCGGCGATAGCAATCAGCCCCAGCATTTT.

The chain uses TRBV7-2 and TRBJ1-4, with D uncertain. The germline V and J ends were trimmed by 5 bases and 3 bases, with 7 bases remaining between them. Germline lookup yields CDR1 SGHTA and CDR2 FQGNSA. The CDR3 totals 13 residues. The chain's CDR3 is CASSVSANEKLFF. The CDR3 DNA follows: TGTGCCAGCAGCGTCAGCGCTAATGAAAAACTGTTTTTT.

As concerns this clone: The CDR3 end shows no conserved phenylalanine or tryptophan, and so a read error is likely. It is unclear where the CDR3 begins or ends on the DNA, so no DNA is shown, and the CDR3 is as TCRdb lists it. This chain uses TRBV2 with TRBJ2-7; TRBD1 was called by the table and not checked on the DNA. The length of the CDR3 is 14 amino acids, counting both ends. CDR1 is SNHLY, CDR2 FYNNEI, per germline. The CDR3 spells CASSEWGYSATVPC.

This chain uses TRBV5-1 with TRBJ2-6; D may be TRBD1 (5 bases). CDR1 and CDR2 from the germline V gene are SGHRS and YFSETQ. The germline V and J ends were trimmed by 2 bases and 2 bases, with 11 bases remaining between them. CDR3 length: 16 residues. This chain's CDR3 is CASSLRGSAGANVLTF. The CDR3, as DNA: TGCGCCAGCAGCTTAAGGGGATCCGCTGGGGCCAACGTCCTGACTTTC.

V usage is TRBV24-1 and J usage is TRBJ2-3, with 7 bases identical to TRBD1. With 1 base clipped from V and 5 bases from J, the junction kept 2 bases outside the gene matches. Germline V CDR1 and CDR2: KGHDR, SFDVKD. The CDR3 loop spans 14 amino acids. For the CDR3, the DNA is TGTGCCACCAGTGATTTCCAGGGGGAAGATACGCAGTATTTT. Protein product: CATSDFQGEDTQYF.

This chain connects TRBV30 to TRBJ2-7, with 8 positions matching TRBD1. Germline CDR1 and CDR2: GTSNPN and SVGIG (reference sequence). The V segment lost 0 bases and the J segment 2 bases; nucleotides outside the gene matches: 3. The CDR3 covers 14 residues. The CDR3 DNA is TGTGCCTGGAGTGTCACACAGGGGGCCTACGAGCAGTACTTC. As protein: CAWSVTQGAYEQYF.

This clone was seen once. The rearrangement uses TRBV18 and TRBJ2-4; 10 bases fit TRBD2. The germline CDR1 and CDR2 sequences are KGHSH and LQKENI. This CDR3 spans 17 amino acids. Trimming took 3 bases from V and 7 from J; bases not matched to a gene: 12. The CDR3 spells CASSPAGLAGAGNIQYF. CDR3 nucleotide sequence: TGTGCCAGCTCACCCGCCGGGCTAGCGGGAGCTGGGAACATTCAGTACTTC.

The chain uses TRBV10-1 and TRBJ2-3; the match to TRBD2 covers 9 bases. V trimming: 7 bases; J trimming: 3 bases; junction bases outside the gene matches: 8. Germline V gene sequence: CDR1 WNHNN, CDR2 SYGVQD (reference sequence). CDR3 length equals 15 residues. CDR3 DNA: TGCGCCAGCACCCTTGGCGGGAGGGTAACAGATACGCAGTATTTT. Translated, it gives CASTLGGRVTDTQYF.

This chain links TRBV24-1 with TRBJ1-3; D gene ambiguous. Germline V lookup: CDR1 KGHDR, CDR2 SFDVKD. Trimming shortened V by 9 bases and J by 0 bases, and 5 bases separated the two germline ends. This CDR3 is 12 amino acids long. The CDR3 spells CATSGSGNTIYF. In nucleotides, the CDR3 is TGTGCCACCTCGGGCTCTGGAAACACCATATATTTT.